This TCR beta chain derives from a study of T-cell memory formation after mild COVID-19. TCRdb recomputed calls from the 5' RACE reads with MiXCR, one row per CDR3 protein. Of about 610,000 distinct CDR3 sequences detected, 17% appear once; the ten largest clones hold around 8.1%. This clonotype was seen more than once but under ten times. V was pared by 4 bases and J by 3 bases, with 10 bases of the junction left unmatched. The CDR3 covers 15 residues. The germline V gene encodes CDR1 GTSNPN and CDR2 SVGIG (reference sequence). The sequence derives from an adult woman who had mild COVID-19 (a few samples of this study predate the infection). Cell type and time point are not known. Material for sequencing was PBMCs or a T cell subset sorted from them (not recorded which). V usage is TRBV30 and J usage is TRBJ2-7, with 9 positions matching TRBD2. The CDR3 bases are TGTGCCTGGAAATCCCTGGGGACTAGCTTCTACGAGCAGTACTTC. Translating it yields CAWKSLGTSFYEQYF.